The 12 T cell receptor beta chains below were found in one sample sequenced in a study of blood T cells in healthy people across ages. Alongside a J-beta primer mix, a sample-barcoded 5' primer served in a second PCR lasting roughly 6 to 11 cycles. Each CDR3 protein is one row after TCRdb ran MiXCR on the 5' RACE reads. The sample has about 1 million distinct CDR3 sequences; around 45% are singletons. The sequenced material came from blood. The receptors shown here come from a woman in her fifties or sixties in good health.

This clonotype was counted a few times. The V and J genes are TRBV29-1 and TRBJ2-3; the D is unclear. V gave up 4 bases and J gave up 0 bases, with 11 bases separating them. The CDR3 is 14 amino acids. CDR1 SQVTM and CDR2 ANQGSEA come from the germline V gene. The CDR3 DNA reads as TGCAGCGTTGGCTACGTCGTGAGCACAGATACGCAGTATTTT. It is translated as CSVGYVVSTDTQYF.

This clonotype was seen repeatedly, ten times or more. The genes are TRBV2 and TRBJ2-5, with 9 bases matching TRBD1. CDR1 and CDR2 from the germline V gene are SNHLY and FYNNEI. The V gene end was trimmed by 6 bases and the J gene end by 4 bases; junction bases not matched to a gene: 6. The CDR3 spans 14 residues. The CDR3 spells CASRETGGGETQYF. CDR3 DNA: TGTGCCAGCAGGGAAACAGGGGGCGGAGAGACCCAGTACTTC. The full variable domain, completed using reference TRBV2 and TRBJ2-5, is EPEVTQTPSHQVTQMGQEVILRCVPISNHLYFYWYRQILGQKVEFLVSFYNNEISEKSEIFDDQFSVERPDGSNFTLKIRSTKLEDSAMYFCASRETGGGETQYFGPGTRLLVL.

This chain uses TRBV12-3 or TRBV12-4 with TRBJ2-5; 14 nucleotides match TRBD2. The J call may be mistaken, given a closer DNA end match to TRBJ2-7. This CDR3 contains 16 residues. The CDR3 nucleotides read TGTGCCAGCAGACGAAATCGACTAGCGGGAGGGGGCGAGCAGTACTTC. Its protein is CASRRNRLAGGGEQYF.

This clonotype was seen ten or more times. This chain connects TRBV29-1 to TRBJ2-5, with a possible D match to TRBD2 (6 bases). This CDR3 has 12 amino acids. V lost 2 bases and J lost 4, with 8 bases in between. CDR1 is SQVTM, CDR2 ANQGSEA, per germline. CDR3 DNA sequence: TGCAGCGTTGAACGGGGGACAGAGACCCAGTACTTC. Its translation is CSVERGTETQYF.

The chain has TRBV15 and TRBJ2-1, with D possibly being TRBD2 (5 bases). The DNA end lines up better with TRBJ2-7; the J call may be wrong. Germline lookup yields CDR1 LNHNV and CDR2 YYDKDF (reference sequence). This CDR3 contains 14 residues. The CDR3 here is CATSRASPYNEQYF. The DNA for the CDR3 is TGTGCCACCAGCAGAGCTAGCCCCTACAATGAGCAGTACTTC.

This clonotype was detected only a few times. The CDR3 DNA is TGTGCCAGCAGTTACTCGAGGACAGGGGCCGGTGGCTACACCTTC. It encodes CASSYSRTGAGGYTF. V is TRBV6-5 and J is TRBJ1-2; 9 bases map to TRBD1. J lost 7 bases, V lost 0 bases, and 6 bases had no gene match. This CDR3 is 15 amino acids long. In germline, CDR1 is MNHEY, CDR2 SVGAGI.

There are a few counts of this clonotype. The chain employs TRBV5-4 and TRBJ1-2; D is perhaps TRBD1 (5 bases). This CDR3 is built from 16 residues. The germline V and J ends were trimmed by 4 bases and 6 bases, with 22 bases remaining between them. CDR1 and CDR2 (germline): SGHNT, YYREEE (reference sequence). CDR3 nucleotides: TGTGCCAGCAGCGGGGGACGGCGGCGAACTGTAGATGGCTACACCTTC. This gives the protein CASSGGRRRTVDGYTF.

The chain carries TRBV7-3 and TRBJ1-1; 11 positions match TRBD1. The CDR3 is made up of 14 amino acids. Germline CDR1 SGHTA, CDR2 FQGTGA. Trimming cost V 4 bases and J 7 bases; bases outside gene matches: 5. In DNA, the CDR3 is TGTGCCAGCAGCTCCTCGGACAGGGGGCGTGAAGCTTTCTTT. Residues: CASSSSDRGREAFF.

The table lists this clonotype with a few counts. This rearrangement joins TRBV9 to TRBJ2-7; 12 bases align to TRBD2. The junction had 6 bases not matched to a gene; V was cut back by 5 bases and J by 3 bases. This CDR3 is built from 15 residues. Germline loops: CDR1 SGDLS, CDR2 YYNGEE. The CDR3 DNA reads TGTGCCAGCAGTGCGACTAGCGGGAGTCGCTACGAGCAGTACTTC. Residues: CASSATSGSRYEQYF.

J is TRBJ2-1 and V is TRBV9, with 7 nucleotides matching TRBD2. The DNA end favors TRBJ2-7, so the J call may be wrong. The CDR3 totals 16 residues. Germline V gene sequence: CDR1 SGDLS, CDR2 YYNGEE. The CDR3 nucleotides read TGTGCCAGCAGCGTTGGCGGGAGCCCCACTTACAATGAGCAGTACTTC. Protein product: CASSVGGSPTYNEQYF.

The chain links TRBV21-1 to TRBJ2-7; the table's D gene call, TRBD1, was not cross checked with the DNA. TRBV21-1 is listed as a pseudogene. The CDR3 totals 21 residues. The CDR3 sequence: CASSKPRPRVQADKRTYKQYF. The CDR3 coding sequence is TGTGCCAGCAGCAAACCCAGACCCCGGGTACAGGCCGACAAAAGGACCTACAAGCAGTACTTC.

CDR3 amino acids: CATSPGTTGWVNVLTF. The CDR3 DNA is TGTGCCACCAGCCCAGGTACGACAGGGTGGGTCAACGTCCTGACTTTC. This chain connects TRBV15 to TRBJ2-6; 7 bases align to TRBD1. The CDR3 is made up of 16 amino acids. Per germline, CDR1 LNHNV and CDR2 YYDKDF (reference sequence). V gave up 5 bases and J gave up 9 bases; unmatched junction bases: 13. Complete variable domain (other parts from reference TRBV15 and TRBJ2-6): DAMVIQNPRYQVTQFGKPVTLSCSQTLNHNVMYWYQQKSSQAPKLLFHYYDKDFNNEADTPDNFQSRRPNTSFCFLDIRSPGLGDTAMYLCATSPGTTGWVNVLTFGAGSRLTVL.